The next 5 T cell receptor beta chains were all read from a single sample in a study of blood T cell repertoires in COVID-19. Method: immunoSEQ multiplex PCR; TCRdb's copy keeps in-frame clones and lacks some. The data hold 120,000 to 150,000 clones, with around 84% observed a single time. Specimen: peripheral blood. The receptors shown here come from a man aged 30 to 39 with COVID-19, enrolled during active disease.

V is TRBV5-6 and J is TRBJ1-1; a weak D match, TRBD1 (5 bases). CDR3 size: 14 residues. V was pared by 2 bases and J by 7 bases, with 15 bases between. From germline, CDR1 is SGHDT and CDR2 YYEEEE. Written as DNA, the CDR3 is TGTGCCAGCAGCTTTGCCGGTGCGGGACGTGAAGCTTTCTTT. It is translated as CASSFAGAGREAFF.

CDR3 sequence (DNA): TGTGCCAGCAGTTACCCAACAGGGGACTCCTACGAGCAGTACTTC. Its protein product is CASSYPTGDSYEQYF. The chain employs TRBV6-2 or TRBV6-3 and TRBJ2-7; TRBD1 matches 7 bases. The length of the CDR3 is 15 residues. The ends lost 2 bases at V and 0 bases at J; junction bases unmatched: 4. Germline lookup yields CDR1 MNHEY and CDR2 SVGEGT.

The V call is TRBV19, the J call TRBJ2-7, with D maybe TRBD2 (6 bases). Trimming took 4 bases from V and 4 from J, leaving 17 bases between them. Germline assignment: CDR1 LNHDA and CDR2 SQIVND (reference sequence). This CDR3 is 15 amino acids long. Here the CDR3 DNA reads TGTGCCAGTAGTAACGGGGGTAGCGGATCATACGAGCAGTACTTC. Its translation is CASSNGGSGSYEQYF.

The chain recombines TRBV2 with TRBJ2-3; 7 bases fit TRBD1. Germline V gene lookup returns CDR1 SNHLY and CDR2 FYNNEI. This CDR3 is built from 14 residues. The V gene end was trimmed by 6 bases and the J gene end by 3 bases; junction bases not matched to a gene: 6. This CDR3 is CASRRQGGTDTQYF. The DNA of the CDR3 is TGTGCCAGCAGGCGACAGGGTGGAACAGATACGCAGTATTTT.

V is TRBV30 and J is TRBJ1-1; no definite D call. Germline CDR1 GTSNPN, CDR2 SVGIG (reference sequence). V was pared by 4 bases and J by 4 bases, with 10 bases between. This CDR3 has 12 residues. This CDR3 reads CAWNRPGTEAFF. The CDR3 DNA is TGTGCCTGGAACCGGCCGGGCACTGAAGCTTTCTTT.